This section outlines one TCR beta chain sequence together with its context. Its antigen remains unidentified. This record belongs to a study of OX40 agonist ivuxolimab in advanced cancers. Study-wide background: Partial responses, seen in three patients, involved one hepatocellular carcinoma and two cutaneous melanomas.

Some clones are missing from TCRdb's copy, which holds only in-frame ones; the method was immunoSEQ multiplex PCR. Among 60,000 to 80,000 clones listed, around 80% were seen once. Study-wide points: The study did not work out the antigen specificity of the expanded peripheral T cells. In a subset of nonresponders, normalized T-cell clonal expansion was also low.

This CDR3 region has 14 residues. Trimming cost V 5 bases and J 3 bases; bases outside gene matches: 3. Germline V gives CDR1 SGHTA, CDR2 FQGNSA. Baseline, cycle 4 day 1, and cycle 7 day 1 were the blood sampling points. This sequence originates from an adult with an advanced solid tumor such as melanoma, head and neck, liver or kidney cancer. V and J are TRBV7-2 and TRBJ1-1; 10 nucleotides agree with TRBD1. The sample consisted of CD4+ or CD8+ T cells sorted from blood, taken in a trial of the OX40 agonist ivuxolimab. The CDR3 nucleotides are TGTGCCAGCAGCCCGACAGGGGGCTACACTGAAGCTTTCTTT. This sequence encodes CASSPTGGYTEAFF.